Included here is one T cell receptor beta chain sequence, with context. This sample was included in a study of cytomegalovirus exposure and HLA in healthy donors. Both 60 Vbeta primers and 13 Jbeta primers went into the PCR. The data were produced by immunoSEQ multiplex PCR, yet TCRdb's version contains in-frame clones alone and is incomplete. The table shows roughly 200,000 clones, with approximately 80% occurring only once. The sequenced sample was PBMCs. The sequence derives from a woman aged 50 to 65 in good health and CMV-seronegative.

The DNA of the CDR3 is TGCGCCAGCAGTGAGTCGCGAGGGGGCGACGTCAAAACTAATGAAAAACTGTTTTTT. Its translation: CASSESRGGDVKTNEKLFF. The chain links TRBV10-2 to TRBJ1-4, with 7 nucleotides matching TRBD1. CDR3 size: 19 residues. V was pared by 0 bases and J by 1 base, with 11 bases of the junction left unmatched. CDR1 WSHSY and CDR2 SAAADI come from the germline V gene.